The clone carrying this T cell receptor (beta chain) was counted many times. The antigen remains unidentified. This sample was included in a study of T cells after yellow fever vaccination. Study outcomes and limitations: At about 97% for CD4 and 70% to 90% for CD8, most primary-vaccination clones showed up again after the booster. CD4 and CD8 compartments shared a small share of clonotypes, likely from convergent recombination. FACS-sorted repertoires could harbor abundant contaminating bulk-population clonotypes.

The study made its TCR cDNA through 5'RACE template switching. That step introduced a universal primer site along with UMIs. TCRdb reprocessed the 5' RACE reads via MiXCR and lists one record per CDR3 protein. In the table there are roughly 340,000 distinct CDR3 sequences, more than 8.5% of which are singletons. The CDR3 runs 16 residues. In germline, CDR1 is SGHTA, CDR2 FQGNSA. Trimming cost V 3 bases and J 2 bases; bases outside gene matches: 4. Sequencing used PBMCs, obtained on the day of the first yellow fever vaccination. The V call is TRBV7-2, the J call TRBJ2-3; 11 nucleotides match TRBD2. The clonotype originates from a man aged 18 to 30 who received the YFV17D yellow fever vaccine. DNA of the CDR3: TGTGCCAGCAGCTTCCGACTAGCGGGGTTCACAGATACGCAGTATTTT. Amino acid sequence: CASSFRLAGFTDTQYF.